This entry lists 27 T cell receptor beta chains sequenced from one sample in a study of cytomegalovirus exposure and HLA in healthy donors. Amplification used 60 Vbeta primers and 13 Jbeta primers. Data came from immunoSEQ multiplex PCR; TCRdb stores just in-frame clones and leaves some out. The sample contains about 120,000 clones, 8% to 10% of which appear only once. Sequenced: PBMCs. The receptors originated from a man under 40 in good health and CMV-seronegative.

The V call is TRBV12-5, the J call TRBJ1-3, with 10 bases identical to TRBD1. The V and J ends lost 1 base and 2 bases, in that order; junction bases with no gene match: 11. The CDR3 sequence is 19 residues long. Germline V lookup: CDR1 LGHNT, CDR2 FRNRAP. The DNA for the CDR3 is TGTGCTAGTGGTTTGGCCCCGGGACAGGGGATTTCGGCTGGAAACACCATATATTTT. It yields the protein CASGLAPGQGISAGNTIYF. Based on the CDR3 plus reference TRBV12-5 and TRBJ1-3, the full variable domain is DARVTQTPRHKVTEMGQEVTMRCQPILGHNTVFWYRQTMMQGLELLAYFRNRAPLDDSGMPKDRFSAEMPDATLATLKIQPSEPRDSAVYFCASGLAPGQGISAGNTIYFGEGSWLTVV.

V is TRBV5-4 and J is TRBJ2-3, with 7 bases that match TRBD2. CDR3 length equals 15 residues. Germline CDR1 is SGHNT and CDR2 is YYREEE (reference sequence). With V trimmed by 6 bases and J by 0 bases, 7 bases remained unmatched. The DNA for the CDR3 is TGTGCCAGCACCAAGAGCGGGATCAGCACAGATACGCAGTATTTT. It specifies CASTKSGISTDTQYF.

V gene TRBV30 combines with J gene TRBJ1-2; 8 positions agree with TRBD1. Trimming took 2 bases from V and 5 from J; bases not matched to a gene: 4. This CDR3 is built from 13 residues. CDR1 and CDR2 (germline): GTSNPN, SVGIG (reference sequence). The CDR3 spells CAWSRDRPYGYTF. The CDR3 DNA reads TGTGCCTGGAGTCGGGACAGGCCTTATGGCTACACCTTC.

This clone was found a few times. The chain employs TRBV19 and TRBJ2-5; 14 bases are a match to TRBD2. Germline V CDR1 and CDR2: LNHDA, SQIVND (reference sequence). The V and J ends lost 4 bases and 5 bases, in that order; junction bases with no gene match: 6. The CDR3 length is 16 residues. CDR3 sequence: CASSTRLAGGLETQYF. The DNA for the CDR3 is TGTGCCAGTAGTACGAGACTAGCGGGGGGGCTGGAGACCCAGTACTTC.

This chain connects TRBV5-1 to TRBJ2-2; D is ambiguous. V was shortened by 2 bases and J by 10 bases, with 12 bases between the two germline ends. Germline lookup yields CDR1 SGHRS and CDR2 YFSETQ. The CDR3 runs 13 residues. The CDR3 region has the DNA TGCGCCAGCAGCTTCCGAGGTTTAGCGGAGCTGTTTTTT. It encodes CASSFRGLAELFF.

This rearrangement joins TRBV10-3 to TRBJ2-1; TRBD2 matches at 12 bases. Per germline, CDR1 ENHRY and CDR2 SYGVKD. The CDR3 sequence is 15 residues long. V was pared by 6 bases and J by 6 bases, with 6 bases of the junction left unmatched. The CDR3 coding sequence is TGTGCCATCAGCCAGACTAGCGGGAGTTTCAATGAGCAGTTCTTC. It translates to CAISQTSGSFNEQFF.

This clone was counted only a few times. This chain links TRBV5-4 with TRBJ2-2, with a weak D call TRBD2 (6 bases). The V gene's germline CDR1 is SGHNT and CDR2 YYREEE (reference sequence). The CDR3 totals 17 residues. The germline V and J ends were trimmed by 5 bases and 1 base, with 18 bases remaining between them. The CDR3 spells CASSPYMEGRNTGELFF. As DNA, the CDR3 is TGTGCCAGCAGTCCTTATATGGAGGGCCGGAACACCGGGGAGCTGTTTTTT.

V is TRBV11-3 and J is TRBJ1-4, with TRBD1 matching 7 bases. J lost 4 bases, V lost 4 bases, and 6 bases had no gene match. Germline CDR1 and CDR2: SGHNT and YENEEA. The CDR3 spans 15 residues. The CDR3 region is CASSSTGQLNEKLFF. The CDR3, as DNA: TGTGCCAGCAGCTCCACGGGACAGCTTAATGAAAAACTGTTTTTT.

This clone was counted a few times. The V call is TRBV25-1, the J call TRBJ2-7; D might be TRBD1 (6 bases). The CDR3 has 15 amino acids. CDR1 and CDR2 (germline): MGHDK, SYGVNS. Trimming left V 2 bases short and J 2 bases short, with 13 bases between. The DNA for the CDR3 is TGTGCCAGCAGTGAAAGCCGGGACACCACCTACGAGCAGTACTTC. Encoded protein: CASSESRDTTYEQYF.

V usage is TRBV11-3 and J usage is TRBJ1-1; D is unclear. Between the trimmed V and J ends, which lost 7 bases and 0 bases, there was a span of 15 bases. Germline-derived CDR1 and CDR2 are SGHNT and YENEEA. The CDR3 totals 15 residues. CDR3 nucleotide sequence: TGTGCCAGCACCCGTCGCACAACTATGAACACTGAAGCTTTCTTT. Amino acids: CASTRRTTMNTEAFF. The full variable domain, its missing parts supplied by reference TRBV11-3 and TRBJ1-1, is EAGVVQSPRYKIIEKKQPVAFWCNPISGHNTLYWYLQNLGQGPELLIRYENEEAVDDSQLPKDRFSAERLKGVDSTLKIQPAELGDSAVYLCASTRRTTMNTEAFFGQGTRLTVV.

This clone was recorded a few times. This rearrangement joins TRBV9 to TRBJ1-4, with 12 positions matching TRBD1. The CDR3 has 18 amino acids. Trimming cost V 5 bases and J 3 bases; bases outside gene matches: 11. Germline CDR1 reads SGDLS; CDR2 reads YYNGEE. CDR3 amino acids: CASSDTPGQGASNEKLFF. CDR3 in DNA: TGTGCCAGCAGTGACACTCCGGGACAGGGGGCTTCTAATGAAAAACTGTTTTTT.

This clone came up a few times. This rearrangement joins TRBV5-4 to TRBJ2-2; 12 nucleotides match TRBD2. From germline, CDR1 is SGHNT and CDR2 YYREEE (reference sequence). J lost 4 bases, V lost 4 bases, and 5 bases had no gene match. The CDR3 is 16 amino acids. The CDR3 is CASSPTSGSITGELFF. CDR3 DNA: TGTGCCAGCAGCCCGACTAGCGGGAGTATCACCGGGGAGCTGTTTTTT.

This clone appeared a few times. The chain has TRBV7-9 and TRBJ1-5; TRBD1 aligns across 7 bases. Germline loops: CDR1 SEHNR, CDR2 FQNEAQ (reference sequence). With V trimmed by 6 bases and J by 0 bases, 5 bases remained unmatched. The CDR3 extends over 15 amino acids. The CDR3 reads CASRLSGGSNQPQHF. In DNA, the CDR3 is TGTGCCAGCAGACTCTCAGGGGGTAGCAATCAGCCCCAGCATTTT.

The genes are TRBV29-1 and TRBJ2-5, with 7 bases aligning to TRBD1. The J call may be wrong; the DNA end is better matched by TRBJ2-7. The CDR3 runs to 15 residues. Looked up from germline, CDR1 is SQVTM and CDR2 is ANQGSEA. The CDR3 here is CSVEDGDRVPYEQYF. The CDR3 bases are TGCAGCGTTGAAGATGGGGACAGAGTGCCCTACGAGCAGTACTTC.

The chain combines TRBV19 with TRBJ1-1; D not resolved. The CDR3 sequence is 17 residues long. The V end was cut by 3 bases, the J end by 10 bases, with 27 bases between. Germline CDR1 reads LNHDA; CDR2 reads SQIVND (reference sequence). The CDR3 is CASSINGGGRGGRGAFF. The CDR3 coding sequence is TGTGCCAGTAGTATTAATGGAGGCGGACGAGGAGGACGGGGAGCTTTCTTT.

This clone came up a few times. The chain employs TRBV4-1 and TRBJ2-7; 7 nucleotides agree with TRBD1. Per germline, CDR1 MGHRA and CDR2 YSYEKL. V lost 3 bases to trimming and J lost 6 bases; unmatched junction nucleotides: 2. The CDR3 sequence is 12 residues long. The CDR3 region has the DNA TGCGCCAGCAGCCACAGGGGGTTCGAGCAGTACTTC. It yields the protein CASSHRGFEQYF.

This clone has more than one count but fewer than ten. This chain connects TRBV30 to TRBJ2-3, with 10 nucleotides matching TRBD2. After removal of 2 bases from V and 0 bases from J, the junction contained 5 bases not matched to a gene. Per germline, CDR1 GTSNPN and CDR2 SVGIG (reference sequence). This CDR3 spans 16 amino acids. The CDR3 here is CAWSSLAGDSTDTQYF. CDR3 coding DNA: TGTGCCTGGAGTTCCCTAGCGGGGGATAGCACAGATACGCAGTATTTT.

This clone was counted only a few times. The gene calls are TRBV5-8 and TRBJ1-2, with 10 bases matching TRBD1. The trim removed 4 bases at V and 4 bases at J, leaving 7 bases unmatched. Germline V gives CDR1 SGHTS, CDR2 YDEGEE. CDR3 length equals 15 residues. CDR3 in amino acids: CASSTGQGGGYGYTF. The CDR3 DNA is TGTGCCAGCAGCACCGGACAGGGGGGCGGCTATGGCTACACCTTC.

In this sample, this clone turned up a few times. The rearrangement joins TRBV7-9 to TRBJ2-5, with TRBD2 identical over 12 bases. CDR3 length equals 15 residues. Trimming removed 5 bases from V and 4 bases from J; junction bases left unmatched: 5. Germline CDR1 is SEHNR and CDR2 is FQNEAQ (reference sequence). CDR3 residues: CASSKLAGGRETQYF. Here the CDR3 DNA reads TGTGCCAGCAGCAAACTAGCGGGGGGAAGAGAGACCCAGTACTTC.

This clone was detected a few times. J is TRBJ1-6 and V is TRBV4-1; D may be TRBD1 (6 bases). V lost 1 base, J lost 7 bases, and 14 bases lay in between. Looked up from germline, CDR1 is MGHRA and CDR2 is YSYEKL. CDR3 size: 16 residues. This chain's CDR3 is CASSQGPAGANSPLHF. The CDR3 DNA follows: TGCGCCAGCAGCCAAGGCCCGGCAGGGGCCAATTCACCCCTCCACTTT.

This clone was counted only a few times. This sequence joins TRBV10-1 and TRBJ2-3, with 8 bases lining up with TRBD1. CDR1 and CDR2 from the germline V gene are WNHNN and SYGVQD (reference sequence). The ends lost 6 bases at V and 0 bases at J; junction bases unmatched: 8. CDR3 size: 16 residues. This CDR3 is CASSPGGRSSTDTQYF. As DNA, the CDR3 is TGCGCCAGCAGCCCAGGGGGCAGATCAAGCACAGATACGCAGTATTTT.

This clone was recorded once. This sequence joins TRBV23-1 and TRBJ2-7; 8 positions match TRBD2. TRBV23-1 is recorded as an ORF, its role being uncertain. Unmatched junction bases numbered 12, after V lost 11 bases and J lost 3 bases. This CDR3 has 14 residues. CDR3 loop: CARRRSGGFYEQYF. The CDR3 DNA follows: TGCGCCCGGAGGAGAAGCGGGGGATTCTACGAGCAGTACTTC.

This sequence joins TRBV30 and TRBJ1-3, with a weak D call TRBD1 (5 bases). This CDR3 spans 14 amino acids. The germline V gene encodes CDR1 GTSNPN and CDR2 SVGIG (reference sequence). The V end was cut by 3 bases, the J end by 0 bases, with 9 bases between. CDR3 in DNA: TGTGCCTGGAGCGGGGGGGGCTCTGGAAACACCATATATTTT. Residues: CAWSGGGSGNTIYF.

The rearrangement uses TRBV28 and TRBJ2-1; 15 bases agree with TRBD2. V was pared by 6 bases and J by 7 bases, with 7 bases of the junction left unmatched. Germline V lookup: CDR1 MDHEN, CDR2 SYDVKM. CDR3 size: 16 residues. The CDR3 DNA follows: TGTGCCAGCAGACTTCGGACTAGCGGGAGGGTTAATGAGCAGTTCTTC. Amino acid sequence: CASRLRTSGRVNEQFF.

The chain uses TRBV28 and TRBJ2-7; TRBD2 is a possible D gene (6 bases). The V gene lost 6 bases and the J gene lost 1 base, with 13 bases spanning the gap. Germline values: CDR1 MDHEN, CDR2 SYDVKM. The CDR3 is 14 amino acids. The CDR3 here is CASRTTLASYEQYF. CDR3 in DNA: TGTGCCAGCAGAACGACACTAGCATCCTACGAGCAGTACTTC.

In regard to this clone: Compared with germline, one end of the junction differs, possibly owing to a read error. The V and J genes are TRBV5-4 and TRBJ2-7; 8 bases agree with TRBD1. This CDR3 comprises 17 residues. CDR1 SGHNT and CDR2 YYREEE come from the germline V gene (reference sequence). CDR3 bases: TGTGCCAGCAGCTCTATAGACTTGACAGGGGACTCCTACGCGCAGTACTTC. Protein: CASSSIDLTGDSYAQYF.

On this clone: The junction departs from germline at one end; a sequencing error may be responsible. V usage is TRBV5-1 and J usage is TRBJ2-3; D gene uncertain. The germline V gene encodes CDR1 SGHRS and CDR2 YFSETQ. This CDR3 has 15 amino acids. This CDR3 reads CASSLSLPDTDAQYF. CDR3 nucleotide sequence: TGCGCCAGCAGCTTATCCTTGCCTGACACAGATGCGCAGTATTTT.